The T cell receptor (beta chain) under discussion was sequenced for a study of T cells after yellow fever vaccination (dated by TCRdb to between 2017 and 2020). Concerning the study at large: The SMART-Seq v4 Ultra Low Input RNA kit was used to prepare libraries from fractions with low cell numbers. To follow T-cell clones before and after primary and booster YFV17D yellow fever vaccination, bulk TCR alpha and beta repertoires were sequenced over time. Two healthy male donors made up the cohort, one aged 18 to 30 years and the other aged 30 to 40 years. Bulk PBMC replicates and cell subsets were isolated from blood drawn at multiple timepoints before and after both primary and secondary immunization.

Points the paper makes about the study in general: Computational filtering was required because FACS-sorted repertoires could contain abundant contaminating clonotypes from the bulk population. Most clones expanded after primary vaccination were re-detected after the booster (96% of CD4 and approximately 89% of CD8), suggesting broad memory maintenance. The secondary T-cell response was found to be weaker but faster than the primary response, with a peak reached on day 5 rather than on day 15. Because only a couple of donors were included in the study, the extent to which the findings can be generalized is limited. A small fraction of clonotypes showed up in both the CD4 and CD8 compartments, probably as a result of convergent recombination.

Via the germline V gene, CDR1 is SGHVS and CDR2 FQNEAQ. Its CDR3 holds 15 amino acids, cysteine through phenylalanine. The sequence is cut down to CDR3 DNA, 45 bases in frame from base 1. V is cut by 5 bases and J by 2 bases, and the space between the germline ends is 12 bases. The treatment or condition label, as the study defines it: live attenuated yellow fever vaccine strain. At each blood-draw timepoint, two biological replicates of bulk PBMCs were obtained. A standard Ficoll-Paque protocol was used to isolate PBMCs from peripheral blood. RNA was extracted with TriZol from bulk PBMCs, CD4 and CD8 fractions, and dextramer-positive and dextramer-negative fractions. TCR cDNA was made using 5'RACE template switching, a step that added a universal primer site and unique molecular identifiers. Priming of cDNA synthesis was performed from both the TCR alpha and TCR beta constant segments. Libraries were amplified in two PCR steps, with sample barcodes and sequencing adapters added in the second step. Libraries were sequenced on Illumina HiSeq 2500 (2x100 bp) or NovaSeq (2x150 bp). For the original study's pipeline: Reads were demultiplexed and collapsed into UMI consensus sequences with MIGEC, and V(D)J alignment was performed with MiXCR. Vaccine-responding clonotypes were defined with edgeR using replicate PBMC samples, requiring FDR below 0.01 and a log2 fold change above 5 up to day 15. Each bulk clonotype received a CD4 or CD8 identity based on whether the sequenced CD4 or CD8 repertoire contained that clonotype at higher abundance. The public reads were reanalyzed by TCRdb: fastp trimming at Q25, MiXCR alignment, in-frame beta chains only. Under each unique CDR3 protein, matching rows form one entry showing the most common genes and DNA. The V and J calls and clone size come from TCRdb's table, not from the authors' own analysis. The sample table records around 610,000 distinct CDR3 sequences; 13% of these occur just once. The ten largest account for roughly an eighth of the sample.

This clonotype showed up just a few times. The clone's antigen remains unknown. No much larger clonotype is one base removed from it; base qualities were not supplied. The receptor chain draws on TRBV7-8 and TRBJ2-2; the D gene assignment is perhaps TRBD1 or TRBD2, with each matching 5 bases. The sequences come from PBMCs, collected on the day of the yellow fever booster vaccination. The sequence came from a man aged 25-40 years who received the YFV17D yellow fever vaccine. The DNA is TGTGCCAGCAGCATCGGGGCAGCCAACACCGGGGAGCTGTTTTTT. This is translated as CASSIGAANTGELFF.